The present entry profiles one T cell receptor beta chain with its context. Its antigen is currently not known. No base-level quality is on record; no much larger clone is a single base apart. Peripheral blood CD8+ and CD4+ T cells from healthy donors, Susac syndrome patients and multiple sclerosis patients were profiled using high-throughput TCR beta sequencing. Healthy donors were included as age- and sex-matched controls. Bulk CD8+ and CD4+ T cells were purified magnetically by negative isolation, whereas CD8+ TEMRA cells were enriched by FACS. Blood was drawn into EDTA tubes, processed within 24 hours, and PBMCs were isolated by density gradient centrifugation. PBMCs destined for TCR sequencing were cryopreserved in liquid nitrogen and later thawed in a 37 °C water bath. The sorted or isolated CD4+, CD8+ and CD8+ TEMRA cells reached a purity of at least 90%. This sample is part of a study of CD8 T cells in Susac syndrome (dated by TCRdb to the late 2010s). A note on the overall study: Whether CD8+ T cell activation and differentiation in Susac syndrome was antigen driven was tested using repertoire sequencing. What the study reported, not specific to this receptor: The number of individuals in the TCR sequencing and HLA analysis was recognized as being relatively small.

RNA was extracted using the RNeasy kit, and roughly 0.5 to 1 ug of the RNA was reverse transcribed with random hexamers. TCR beta CDR3 regions were amplified with the immunoSEQ multiplex PCR assay covering 54 Vbeta and 13 Jbeta segments. PCR amplification bias was corrected using a synthetic template baseline for primer optimization and computational correction. Concerning the study's data processing: Only productive sequences were kept, with reads annotated to V, D and J genes according to IMGT and analyzed in immunoSEQ Analyzer. Clonality was computed as one minus Shannon entropy normalized by log2 of the number of productive unique sequences. Public and private clones were assessed among the 100 most prevalent clones of each patient and control. A clone was defined as Susac-specific if it was absent from the healthy and MS cohorts, from roughly 1,000 published viral clones and from other ImmuneACCESS disease sequences. Through fastp at Q25 and MiXCR, TCRdb rebuilt clones from the public reads, retaining in-frame beta chains. Merged by CDR3 protein, the rows form single entries marked with the most common genes and DNA. The V and J calls here are based on TCRdb, not the publication. The sample records about 160,000 distinct CDR3 sequences, 92% of which are singletons. Of the sample, around 0.087% falls within the top ten clones.

V lost 2 bases and J lost 8 bases, and the count of bases not matched to a germline gene is 2. The CDR3 contains 13 residues, cysteine and phenylalanine counted. The sequence is cut down to CDR3 DNA, 39 bases in frame from base 1. Looking up the germline V gene yields CDR1 MNHEY and CDR2 SVGEGT. The origin of this receptor is a human donor in good health. This chain is built from TRBV6-2 or TRBV6-3 and TRBJ2-4; TRBD2 lines up with 8 middle nucleotides. The sample comprised CD4+ T cells from PBMCs. The DNA is as follows: TGTGCCAGCAGTTACGACGGGGGGGACATTCAGTACTTC. The translation is CASSYDGGDIQYF.